This T cell receptor beta chain originates from a study of blood T cell repertoires in COVID-19. Study-level background: Samples representing acute and convalescent COVID-19 were sourced from the United States, Italy and Spain.

Authors' methods: Estimation of nucleated cell counts relied on the amplification of reference gene primers. The table came from immunoSEQ multiplex PCR; TCRdb's copy has only in-frame clones and leaves some out. D and trimming come from the DNA, and the V and J calls and clone size come from that table. The sample yields 60,000 to 80,000 clones, 92% seen once. The V end was cut by 1 base, the J end by 0 bases, with 10 bases between. Germline values: CDR1 SGHAT, CDR2 FQNNGV. The CDR3 has 16 amino acids. The genes are TRBV11-2 and TRBJ2-1; a weak D match, TRBD2 (6 bases). What was sequenced was peripheral blood. This sequence was found in a human donor in a cohort sampled during active COVID-19. The CDR3 here is CASSLVGGVSYNEQFF. The CDR3 DNA is TGTGCCAGCAGCTTAGTGGGCGGGGTCTCCTACAATGAGCAGTTCTTC.